The source of this T cell receptor (beta chain) is a study of T cell repertoires in cytomegalovirus infection. Study results and caveats: Identification of carriers of CMV plus the relevant HLA was performed using cumulative public TCR beta family frequency.

Note on this clonotype: The antigen is not known.

TCRdb processed the reads anew with MiXCR; each CDR3 protein has one entry. The sample includes roughly 300,000 distinct CDR3 sequences, more than 9% seen only once; the top ten take roughly 4.5%. The CDR3 spans 17 residues. The trim removed 0 bases at V and 7 bases at J, leaving 11 bases unmatched. CDR1 and CDR2 from the germline V gene are MNHEY and SMNVEV (reference sequence). The sample was PBMCs. V and J are TRBV27 and TRBJ2-1; TRBD1 matches at 8 bases. This TCR was recovered from a human donor in good health (CMV status not recorded). Some clones in this sample may be carry-over from other donors' samples. In DNA form, the CDR3 reads TGTGCCAGCAGTTTATCCGCTGGACAGGGAATTTTGAATGAGCAGTTCTTC. Amino acid sequence: CASSLSAGQGILNEQFF.